The next 3 T cell receptor beta chains were all read from a single sample in a study of beta chain features in type 1 diabetes. Study outcomes and limitations: TCRB CDR3 length was moderately but significantly reduced in all four CD4+ subsets of Type 1 diabetes patients.

For these TCRs, the target antigens are not known. All of the isolated RNA was reverse transcribed, so expressed TCRB transcripts were sequenced. Some clones are missing from TCRdb's copy, which holds only in-frame ones; the method was immunoSEQ multiplex PCR. The sample consists of some 660,000 clones, about 14% of them appearing once. The sample consisted of naive CD4+ T cells from blood. The source of these receptors is a man younger than 35 with type 1 diabetes.

The gene calls are TRBV19 and TRBJ1-1; TRBD1 might be the D (5 bases). This CDR3 is 15 amino acids long. The V gene's germline CDR1 is LNHDA and CDR2 SQIVND (reference sequence). V dropped 4 bases and J dropped 5 bases, with 17 bases sitting between them. The CDR3 reads CASSTHGTEGTEAFF. The DNA for the CDR3 is TGTGCCAGTAGTACCCACGGGACCGAGGGGACTGAAGCTTTCTTT.

As regards this clone: The sample contains more than one DNA sequence encoding this CDR3. The rearrangement links TRBV28 to TRBJ1-2, with no clear D. The CDR3 covers 12 residues. Germline V CDR1 and CDR2: MDHEN, SYDVKM. The V and J ends lost 1 base and 4 bases respectively, with 4 bases between them. This CDR3 reads CASSLSVYGYTF. CDR3 nucleotides: TGTGCCAGCAGTTTATCGGTCTATGGCTACACCTTC.

The CDR3 sequence is CAWSVRVGGVGYTF. The CDR3 bases are TGTGCCTGGAGTGTAAGGGTTGGAGGGGTCGGCTACACCTTC. The rearrangement links TRBV30 to TRBJ1-2; weak D call: TRBD1 (5 bases). Per the germline V gene, CDR1 is GTSNPN and CDR2 is SVGIG (reference sequence). V lost 0 bases and J lost 8, with 16 bases in between. CDR3 length equals 14 residues.